The 19 T cell receptor beta chains in this list originate from one sample, sequenced in a study of shared clonotypes between healthy human individuals. The assay was immunoSEQ multiplex PCR, and TCRdb's table has in-frame clones only and misses some. The data contain some 2,000,000 clones, about 95% of them singletons. Terminally differentiated effector memory CD45RA+ cells were excluded from the naive CD8 cells, which were CD45RO-negative and positively selected for CCR7. The specimen sequenced was naive CD8+ T cells sorted from blood. Receptors were obtained from a young man in good health.

The V and J genes are TRBV5-1 and TRBJ2-6; D is unresolved. Germline assignment: CDR1 SGHRS and CDR2 YFSETQ. The CDR3 runs 14 residues. The ends were cut back, 6 bases at V and 4 bases at J, with 11 bases in the middle. The CDR3 nucleotides are TGCGCCAGCAACCCACGAACCGGGGCCAACGTCCTGACTTTC. The encoded protein is CASNPRTGANVLTF.

In its sample, this clone was seen a few times. The V gene is TRBV4-2, the J gene TRBJ1-4; the D is unclear. Trimming shortened V by 4 bases and J by 7 bases, and 7 bases separated the two germline ends. In germline, CDR1 is LGHNA, CDR2 YNFKEQ. The CDR3 length is 12 residues. CDR3 sequence: CASSLLSEKLFF. As DNA, the CDR3 is TGTGCCAGCAGCCTGCTCAGTGAAAAACTGTTTTTT.

The V gene is TRBV28, the J gene TRBJ2-3; tentative D call: TRBD1 (5 bases). Trimming shortened V by 2 bases and J by 4 bases, and 13 bases separated the two germline ends. Germline values: CDR1 MDHEN, CDR2 SYDVKM. There are 15 residues in the CDR3. CDR3: CASSLLLGAPDTQYF. CDR3 nucleotide sequence: TGTGCCAGCAGTTTACTTTTAGGGGCCCCAGATACGCAGTATTTT. Full variable domain (remainder filled in from reference TRBV28 and TRBJ2-3): DVKVTQSSRYLVKRTGEKVFLECVQDMDHENMFWYRQDPGLGLRLIYFSYDVKMKEKGDIPEGYSVSREKKERFSLILESASTNQTSMYLCASSLLLGAPDTQYFGPGTRLTVL.

The V call is TRBV28, the J call TRBJ1-2, with a tentative D call TRBD1 (6 bases). The CDR3 contains 15 residues. The germline V gene has CDR1 MDHEN and CDR2 SYDVKM. V was trimmed by 7 bases and J by 6 bases, leaving 21 bases between them. DNA for the CDR3: TGTGCCAGCACGGTTAGAGGGGGGCTGCAGGATGGCTACACCTTC. Residues: CASTVRGGLQDGYTF.

This clone was counted a few times. The gene calls are TRBV27 and TRBJ2-2; D is uncertain. Deletions cut 1 base from V and 0 bases from J, with 6 bases between. Germline V gene lookup returns CDR1 MNHEY and CDR2 SMNVEV (reference sequence). This CDR3 contains 15 residues. CDR3 DNA: TGTGCCAGCAGTTTATTTGGGACGAACACCGGGGAGCTGTTTTTT. It encodes CASSLFGTNTGELFF.

This rearrangement joins TRBV11-2 to TRBJ1-3; a weak D match, TRBD1 (5 bases). Trimming stripped 6 bases from V and 3 bases from J, with 12 bases between. Germline loops: CDR1 SGHAT, CDR2 FQNNGV. The CDR3 contains 14 residues. CDR3 DNA sequence: TGTGCCAGCAGTTTGCAGGGCGGTGGAAACACCATATATTTT. Translation: CASSLQGGGNTIYF.

The chain uses TRBV19 and TRBJ2-5; D remains ambiguous. Trimming removed 1 base at V and 5 bases at J, with 8 bases between. There are 13 residues in the CDR3. Germline assignment: CDR1 LNHDA and CDR2 SQIVND (reference sequence). CDR3 sequence (DNA): TGTGCCAGTAGTATAGTACACTACGAGACCCAGTACTTC. Encoded protein: CASSIVHYETQYF.

V is TRBV9 and J is TRBJ2-5; D unresolved. CDR3 length: 12 amino acids. Germline CDR1 is SGDLS and CDR2 is YYNGEE. Trimming removed 3 bases from V and 1 base from J, with 4 bases in between. CDR3 in DNA: TGTGCCAGCAGCGCCACCCAAGAGACCCAGTACTTC. Its translation is CASSATQETQYF.

This rearrangement joins TRBV27 to TRBJ1-2; D is possibly TRBD1 (6 bases). Germline-derived CDR1 and CDR2 are MNHEY and SMNVEV (reference sequence). The V end lost 4 bases, the J end lost 4 bases, and 16 bases lay between the germline ends. This CDR3 comprises 15 residues. CDR3 sequence: CASSYLPGEGYGYTF. The CDR3 nucleotides read TGTGCCAGCAGTTATCTCCCAGGGGAAGGCTATGGCTACACCTTC.

The genes are TRBV27 and TRBJ1-5; TRBD1 is a possible D gene (5 bases). CDR3 length: 16 residues. Trimming took off 6 bases at V and 6 bases at J, with 21 bases between the two ends. The germline CDR1 and CDR2 sequences are MNHEY and SMNVEV (reference sequence). CDR3 protein: CASSLIPSGSGQPQHF. DNA of the CDR3: TGTGCCAGCAGCCTTATCCCCTCAGGGTCGGGTCAGCCCCAGCATTTT.

In its sample, this clone was seen once. An end of the junction differs from the germline gene, which may be a read error. The chain employs TRBV7-7 and TRBJ2-1; D call uncertain. The V gene's germline CDR1 is SSHAT and CDR2 FNYEAQ (reference sequence). CDR3 length: 16 amino acids. CDR3 amino acids: CASSLVPFSSYNEQFF. CDR3 coding DNA: TGTGCTAGCAGCTTAGTACCTTTCAGCTCCTACAATGAGCAGTTCTTC.

The V call is TRBV4-3, the J call TRBJ2-7, with 9 bases matching TRBD2. V lost 0 bases and J lost 5; bases outside the gene matches: 8. CDR3 length: 16 residues. Germline CDR1 and CDR2: LGHNA and YSLEER. The DNA for the CDR3 is TGCGCCAGCAGCCAAGATGGTCCTAGCGGGACCCACGAGCAGTACTTC. Its protein product is CASSQDGPSGTHEQYF.

The chain uses TRBV27 and TRBJ1-6, with D tentatively TRBD1 (5 bases). Trimming left V 6 bases short and J 7 bases short, with 16 bases between. This CDR3 has 15 residues. Germline loops: CDR1 MNHEY, CDR2 SMNVEV (reference sequence). The CDR3 bases are TGTGCCAGCAGAGCGACCCGGGACGAGAATTCACCCCTCCACTTT. Protein product: CASRATRDENSPLHF.

The gene calls are TRBV27 and TRBJ2-1, with TRBD1 as a possible D gene (5 bases). Deletions cut 2 bases from V and 6 bases from J, with 11 bases between. The CDR3 runs to 14 residues. CDR1 is MNHEY and CDR2 is SMNVEV in the germline V gene (reference sequence). This CDR3 is CASSLNRPGNEQFF. DNA of the CDR3: TGTGCCAGCAGTTTAAACAGGCCGGGCAATGAGCAGTTCTTC.

This clone was detected only a few times. Other DNA sequences in the same sample also yield this CDR3. The gene calls are TRBV9 and TRBJ2-7; 9 bases are a match to TRBD2. The V segment lost 0 bases and the J segment 3 bases; nucleotides outside the gene matches: 4. The V gene's germline CDR1 is SGDLS and CDR2 YYNGEE. CDR3 length equals 15 residues. The CDR3 spells CASSVGGSGGYEQYF. In nucleotides, the CDR3 is TGTGCCAGCAGCGTAGGAGGTAGCGGGGGCTACGAGCAGTACTTC.

The chain uses TRBV29-1 and TRBJ2-5; 9 bases line up with TRBD2. The germline V gene encodes CDR1 SQVTM and CDR2 ANQGSEA. The CDR3 consists of 16 residues. V shed 1 base and J 4 bases; nucleotides not matched to a gene: 10. CDR3 nucleotides: TGCAGCGTTGAAGCCGCTGTAGGAGCGGGGGGAGAGACCCAGTACTTC. It yields the protein CSVEAAVGAGGETQYF.

The rearrangement uses TRBV2 and TRBJ2-5; D may be TRBD1 (5 bases). From germline, CDR1 is SNHLY and CDR2 FYNNEI. The CDR3 runs 15 residues. Trimming pared 0 bases from V and 5 bases from J, leaving 13 bases between. The CDR3 nucleotides are TGTGCCAGCAGTGAAGCGGTACAGGCCGGGGAGACCCAGTACTTC. Its translation is CASSEAVQAGETQYF.

The chain links TRBV13 to TRBJ2-1; 11 bases map to TRBD2. Germline values: CDR1 PRHDT, CDR2 FYEKMQ (reference sequence). The CDR3 is 17 residues long. Germline trimming cut 4 bases from V and 4 bases from J; bases unmatched to any gene: 9. The CDR3 reads CASSSTPTSGKYNEQFF. The CDR3 nucleotides read TGTGCCAGCAGCTCCACACCGACTAGCGGGAAATACAATGAGCAGTTCTTC.

The chain has TRBV7-3 and TRBJ2-1, with a weak D call TRBD1 (5 bases). CDR3 size: 16 residues. Trimming left V 3 bases short and J 0 bases short, with 12 bases between. Per germline, CDR1 SGHTA and CDR2 FQGTGA. This CDR3 reads CASSFREKGSYNEQFF. CDR3 bases: TGTGCCAGCAGCTTCAGGGAAAAAGGCTCCTACAATGAGCAGTTCTTC. The variable domain in full, completed from reference TRBV7-3 and TRBJ2-1, reads GAGVSQTPSNKVTEKGKYVELRCDPISGHTALYWYRQSLGQGPEFLIYFQGTGAADDSGLPNDRFFAVRPEGSVSTLKIQRTERGDSAVYLCASSFREKGSYNEQFFGPGTRLTVL.